The next 19 T cell receptor beta chains were all read from a single sample in a study of T cells in localized non-small cell lung cancer. Sequencing was performed with immunoSEQ multiplex PCR; in TCRdb, only in-frame clones are kept and a portion is missing. The sample records under 1,000 clones, around 34% being singletons. Sequencing used normal lung tissue next to the tumor, obtained before any cancer treatment. The receptors here all came from a female donor aged 60 or older with stage III squamous cell lung carcinoma.

This clone turned up a few times. The rearrangement joins TRBV10-3 to TRBJ1-1; a possible D gene is TRBD1 (6 bases). Trimming shortened V by 2 bases and J by 7 bases, and 14 bases separated the two germline ends. Germline V gene lookup returns CDR1 ENHRY and CDR2 SYGVKD. This CDR3 is 14 amino acids long. The CDR3 region is CAISEEGGWFEAFF. In nucleotides, the CDR3 is TGTGCCATCAGTGAGGAGGGGGGCTGGTTTGAAGCTTTCTTT.

This clone ranks as medium-sized. The V gene is TRBV11-3, the J gene TRBJ2-7, with 9 bases matching TRBD1. With V trimmed by 5 bases and J by 3 bases, 8 bases remained unmatched. Per germline, CDR1 SGHNT and CDR2 YENEEA. CDR3 length equals 15 residues. The CDR3, as DNA: TGTGCCAGCAGCACCGGGACAGGGTCTATCTACGAGCAGTACTTC. Protein product: CASSTGTGSIYEQYF.

The rearrangement joins TRBV15 to TRBJ1-2; TRBD1 matches at 9 bases. This CDR3 is built from 15 residues. CDR1 LNHNV and CDR2 YYDKDF come from the germline V gene (reference sequence). Trimming cost V 0 bases and J 8 bases; bases outside gene matches: 7. Written as DNA, the CDR3 is TGTGCCACCAGCAGAGATCGGACAGGGGAAGGGGGCTACACCTTC. It specifies CATSRDRTGEGGYTF.

The chain recombines TRBV18 with TRBJ1-4; TRBD1 matches 7 bases. J was trimmed by 8 bases and V by 4 bases; bases with no gene match: 4. Germline V gives CDR1 KGHSH, CDR2 LQKENI. The CDR3 length is 13 residues. The CDR3 sequence: CASSRDRSEKLFF. CDR3 DNA sequence: TGTGCCAGCTCACGGGACAGAAGCGAAAAACTGTTTTTT.

The gene calls are TRBV18 and TRBJ2-3, with D unclear. CDR1 is KGHSH, CDR2 LQKENI, per germline. The CDR3 is 13 residues long. Trimming took 3 bases from V and 6 from J, leaving 10 bases between them. CDR3 protein: CASSPTVGDTQYF. Here the CDR3 DNA reads TGTGCCAGCTCACCCACGGTGGGGGATACGCAGTATTTT.

This clone was found once. The chain couples TRBV18 to TRBJ1-2; TRBD1 is a possible D gene (5 bases). Trimming took off 3 bases at V and 5 bases at J, with 13 bases between the two ends. CDR3 size: 14 residues. Germline CDR1 is KGHSH and CDR2 is LQKENI. The CDR3 DNA follows: TGTGCCAGCTCACCTTCGAGACAGAAGTATGGCTACACCTTC. This sequence encodes CASSPSRQKYGYTF.

CDR3 region: CASSTGTGNTIYF. CDR3 DNA: TGTGCCAGCTCAACAGGGACTGGAAACACCATATATTTT. The gene calls are TRBV18 and TRBJ1-3; possibly TRBD1 for D (6 bases). Germline-derived CDR1 and CDR2 are KGHSH and LQKENI. CDR3 length: 13 amino acids. Trimming shortened V by 5 bases and J by 2 bases, and 7 bases separated the two germline ends.

The chain employs TRBV6-8 and TRBJ1-4; no definite D call. The CDR3 runs 16 residues. V was pared by 0 bases and J by 0 bases, with 8 bases between. The germline gives CDR1 MNHGY, CDR2 SAAAGT. CDR3: CASSYSPPATNEKLFF. In DNA form, the CDR3 reads TGTGCCAGCAGTTACTCCCCCCCTGCAACTAATGAAAAACTGTTTTTT.

Sample share makes this clone medium-sized. V gene TRBV9 combines with J gene TRBJ2-5, with 7 bases that match TRBD2. V shed 3 bases, J shed 5 bases, and the junction held 16 bases outside the gene matches. The CDR3 runs 17 residues. Per the germline V gene, CDR1 is SGDLS and CDR2 is YYNGEE. CDR3 sequence reads: CASSARRGGPLTETQYF. Written as DNA, the CDR3 is TGTGCCAGCAGCGCCCGAAGGGGAGGGCCCTTGACTGAGACCCAGTACTTC.

This clone showed up just a few times. CDR3: CASSPRVSSYEQYF. In DNA form, the CDR3 reads TGTGCCAGCAGCCCCCGGGTGAGTTCCTACGAGCAGTACTTC. The rearrangement links TRBV11-3 to TRBJ2-7, with no clear D. Between the trimmed V and J ends, which lost 5 bases and 1 base, there was a span of 12 bases. CDR1 is SGHNT and CDR2 is YENEEA in the germline V gene. This CDR3 contains 14 residues.

The gene calls are TRBV28 and TRBJ1-2, with D maybe TRBD1 (5 bases). The germline V gene encodes CDR1 MDHEN and CDR2 SYDVKM. V shed 1 base and J shed 2 bases, with 11 bases lying between them. This CDR3 spans 15 amino acids. CDR3 region: CASSLSGRVNYGYTF. CDR3 DNA: TGTGCCAGCAGTTTATCCGGCAGGGTGAACTATGGCTACACCTTC.

By sample share, this clone is medium-sized (0.01 to 0.1%). For the CDR3, the DNA is TGTGCCAGCCGAGACTCTGGACAGGCCGTTGAAAAACTGTTTTTT. The encoded protein is CASRDSGQAVEKLFF. The V gene is TRBV6-8, the J gene TRBJ1-4; 7 nucleotides match TRBD1. With 8 bases clipped from V and 7 bases from J, the junction kept 13 bases outside the gene matches. This CDR3 contains 15 residues. Germline lookup yields CDR1 MNHGY and CDR2 SAAAGT.

V and J are TRBV7-1 and TRBJ2-7; D remains unclear. TRBV7-1 is an ORF for which the function is uncertain. The CDR3 extends over 13 amino acids. Trimming took off 5 bases at V and 0 bases at J, with 8 bases between the two ends. The CDR3 nucleotides read TGTGCCAGCAGCCCACGGGCCTCCTACGAGCAGTACTTC. Translated: CASSPRASYEQYF.

The chain employs TRBV29-1 and TRBJ1-1; the D gene is possibly TRBD1 (6 bases). Germline CDR1 is SQVTM and CDR2 is ANQGSEA. The CDR3 extends over 15 amino acids. V lost 2 bases, J lost 5 bases, and 18 bases lay in between. Here the CDR3 DNA reads TGCAGCGTTGAATCCCCAAACCCTGACAGGACTGAAGCTTTCTTT. Its protein product is CSVESPNPDRTEAFF.

The chain carries TRBV6-8 and TRBJ1-5, with D maybe TRBD1 (6 bases). CDR1 and CDR2 from the germline V gene are MNHGY and SAAAGT. Trimming stripped 5 bases from V and 7 bases from J, with 15 bases between. This CDR3 region has 14 residues. CDR3 loop: CASSDPGEGQPQHF. The CDR3 DNA follows: TGTGCCAGCAGTGACCCAGGGGAGGGCCAGCCCCAGCATTTT.

Note on this clone: Other DNA variants within this sample encode the same CDR3. This sequence joins TRBV29-1 and TRBJ1-5; 8 nucleotides agree with TRBD1. Trimming removed 6 bases from V and 2 bases from J; junction bases left unmatched: 3. This CDR3 comprises 13 residues. CDR1 SQVTM and CDR2 ANQGSEA come from the germline V gene. The CDR3 region has the DNA TGCAGCGTGCCGGGACAGGGCAATCAGCCCCAGCATTTT. Residues: CSVPGQGNQPQHF.

This clone rates as medium-sized. The J gene is TRBJ2-7, the V gene TRBV11-3; either TRBD1 or TRBD2 may supply D (6 bases each). This CDR3 contains 14 residues. Germline V gives CDR1 SGHNT, CDR2 YENEEA. Deletions cut 5 bases from V and 6 bases from J, with 17 bases between. This CDR3 is CASSLRRGAIEQYF. The CDR3 nucleotides read TGTGCCAGCAGCCTGAGGAGGGGGGCGATCGAGCAGTACTTC.

Remarks on this clone: Mismatch with germline at one junction end may stem from a read error. The CDR3 is CASSPVAGAGYNEQFF. The CDR3 coding sequence is TGTGCTAGCAGCCCCGTAGCGGGAGCAGGCTACAATGAGCAGTTCTTC. This chain connects TRBV11-3 to TRBJ2-1; 9 positions agree with TRBD2. Per the germline V gene, CDR1 is SGHNT and CDR2 is YENEEA. The CDR3 is 16 residues long.

The chain links TRBV1 to TRBJ1-6. TRBV1 constitutes a pseudogene. This CDR3 comprises 13 residues. The CDR3 DNA reads as TGCGCCAGCAGCCAAGGGCTGGGTTCACCCCTCCACTTT. This translates into CASSQGLGSPLHF.